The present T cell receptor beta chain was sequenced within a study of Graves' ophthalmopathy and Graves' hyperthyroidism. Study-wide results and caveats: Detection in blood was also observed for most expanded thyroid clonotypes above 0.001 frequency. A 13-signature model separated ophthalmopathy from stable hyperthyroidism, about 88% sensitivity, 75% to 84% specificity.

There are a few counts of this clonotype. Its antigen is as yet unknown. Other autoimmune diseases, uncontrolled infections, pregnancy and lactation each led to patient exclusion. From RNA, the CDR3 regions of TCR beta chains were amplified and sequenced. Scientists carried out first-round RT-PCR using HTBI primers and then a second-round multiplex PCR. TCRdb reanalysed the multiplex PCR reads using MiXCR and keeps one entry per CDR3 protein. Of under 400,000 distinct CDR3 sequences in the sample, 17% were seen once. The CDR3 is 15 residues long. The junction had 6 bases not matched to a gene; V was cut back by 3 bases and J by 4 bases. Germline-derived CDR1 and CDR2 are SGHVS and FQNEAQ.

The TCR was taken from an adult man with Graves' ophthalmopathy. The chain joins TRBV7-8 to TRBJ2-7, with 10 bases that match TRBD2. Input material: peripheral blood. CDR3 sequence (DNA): TGTGCCAGCAGCTTGAGACTAGCGGGTTATTACGAGCAGTACTTC. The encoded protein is CASSLRLAGYYEQYF.